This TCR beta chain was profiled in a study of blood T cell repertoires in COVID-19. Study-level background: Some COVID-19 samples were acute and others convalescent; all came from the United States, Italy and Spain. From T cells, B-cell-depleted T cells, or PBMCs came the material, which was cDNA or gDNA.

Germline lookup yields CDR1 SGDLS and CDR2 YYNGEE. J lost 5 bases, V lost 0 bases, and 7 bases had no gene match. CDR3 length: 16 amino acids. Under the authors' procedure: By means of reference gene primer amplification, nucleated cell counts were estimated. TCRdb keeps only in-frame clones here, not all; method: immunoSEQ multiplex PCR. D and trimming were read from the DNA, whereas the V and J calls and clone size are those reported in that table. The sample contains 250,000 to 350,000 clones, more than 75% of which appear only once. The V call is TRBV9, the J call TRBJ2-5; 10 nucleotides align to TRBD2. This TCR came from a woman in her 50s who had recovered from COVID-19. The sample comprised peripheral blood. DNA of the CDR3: TGTGCCAGCAGCGTAGATCAGCGGGAGGGTTGGGAGACCCAGTACTTC. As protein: CASSVDQREGWETQYF.